The sequence of this T cell receptor beta chain was determined in a study of T-cell memory formation after mild COVID-19. This clonotype was observed a few times. A single record per CDR3 protein comes from TCRdb applying MiXCR to the 5' RACE reads. The sample holds about 45,000 distinct CDR3 sequences, 7.3% seen once. The CDR3 runs 16 residues. Germline assignment: CDR1 SGHRS and CDR2 YFSETQ. J was trimmed by 7 bases and V by 4 bases; bases with no gene match: 13. The rearrangement links TRBV5-1 to TRBJ2-4; 8 bases align to TRBD1. The receptor was isolated from a man aged 18 to 30 who had mild COVID-19 (a few samples of this study predate the infection). Cell type and time point are not known. The sample consisted of PBMCs or a T cell subset sorted from them (not recorded which). In DNA form, the CDR3 reads TGCGCCAGCAGCAGCTCAGGGGGCTTGGAAATGAACATTCAGTACTTC. Protein: CASSSSGGLEMNIQYF.